This T cell receptor beta chain derives from a study of shared T cell receptors in the human thymus. Trimming shortened V by 2 bases and J by 1 base, and 13 bases separated the two germline ends. This CDR3 is 15 amino acids long. The V gene's germline CDR1 is SGHRS and CDR2 YFSETQ. Assay used: immunoSEQ multiplex PCR; TCRdb lists only in-frame clones, some missing. The profile shows almost 550,000 clones, approximately 80% of them singletons. These data were likewise used in another study, on human thymus T cells. That study reports: Healthy Finnish infants undergoing corrective surgery for congenital heart defects were used as donors. Thymus was obtained from resections taken during corrective heart surgery. Repertoires from thymus and blood appeared to show biased V and J gene usage. Highly overlapping thymic repertoires among unrelated individuals were reported in related research.

This clonotype was sampled from a boy less than two years old with a congenital heart defect. The V and J genes are TRBV5-1 and TRBJ2-7; D possibly corresponds to TRBD2 (7 bases). Sequenced: thymocytes. The CDR3 DNA is TGCGCCAGCAGCTTTCGCGGGGGCCTATCCTACGAGCAGTACTTC. This encodes CASSFRGGLSYEQYF.